This TCR beta chain was sequenced during a study of T cell responses to AZD1222 COVID-19 vaccine (dated by TCRdb to about 2021). As for the study more broadly: AZD1222 recipients whose second dose came at about 4 weeks and those whose second dose came at about 12 weeks were combined into one group, since spike-specific TCR depth and breadth did not differ between the two schedules. A total of over 230 trial participants underwent TCR sequencing, of whom about 200 received two doses of AZD1222 and some 26 received two doses of the MenACWY control vaccine. Enrollment into the trials was organized by age into subgroups of 18-55, 56-69 and 70-plus years, and those subgroups contained about 150, 27 and 61 TCR-sequenced participants, respectively. Results the study describes overall, beyond this receptor: Nearly half of unique spike-specific TCRs reportedly recognized epitopes outside regions mutated in the B.1.351 and B.1.1.7 variants. In the small 56-69-year group, the increase in depth fell short of significance, most likely because of low power. Most participants were white British and females outnumbered males, and the authors suggested that clonal diversity may have been underestimated. After two AZD1222 doses, spike-specific TCR breadth and depth were significantly higher than at day 0 and than in MenACWY recipients. Only 5 to 7 AZD1222 recipients were SARS-CoV-2 seropositive at baseline, limiting conclusions about previously exposed vaccinees. CD4 TCRs associated with the vaccine covered the entire spike protein, and the dominant responses were in regions 160-218 and 743-854. Because no day 14 peak-response samples were available, the repertoires could be characterized only after the peak T cell response.

This sample's time point label indicates: baseline before first vaccination. Vaccinee samples were obtained from the UK trials COV001 and COV002, which included a single-blind randomized controlled phase 2/3 trial of AZD1222 (ChAdOx1 nCoV-19) in healthy adults. For TCRbeta chain sequencing, PBMC samples were collected from trial participants at day 0 and at day 28 after the second dose. With regard to this clone: The antigen this receptor binds is unknown. Qualities for individual bases were not recorded, and no much larger clone is one base off.

CDR1 and CDR2 were assigned from the germline V gene (reference sequence) as SGHNT and YYREEE. The CDR3 starts with the cysteine, ends with the phenylalanine, and has 12 residues. This entry keeps only the CDR3 DNA: 36 bases, framed from base 1. The trim is 0 bases for V and 6 bases for J, with a gap of 4 bases between the germline ends. The CDR3 regions of human TCRbeta chains were analyzed by immunosequencing. In the original analysis: TCRs in the repertoires were compared against a reference library of SARS-CoV-2-specific TCRs that had been generated with the MIRA antigen-specificity platform. Breadth was defined as the fraction of unique TCRs that were SARS-CoV-2-associated. Depth was defined as the fraction of total T cells that were SARS-CoV-2-associated. Each spike-specific TCR was assigned to its reactive spike region and to a CD4 or CD8 class using the MIRA data. Log10-transformed breadth and depth values were compared by one-way ANOVA with Sidak's multiple comparisons tests. TCRdb took over this immuneACCESS table, retaining in-frame rearrangements with V and J assigned. Such tables are incomplete; in checked studies, under half of the missing clones stem from an unresolved V gene, and the remainder is unexplained. That table gives V, J and clone size, and the DNA gave D and trimming. For this sample there are tens of thousands of clones; 89% appear just once. The ten largest clones capture roughly 2.3% of the sample.

This sequence uses TRBV5-4 and TRBJ2-1; the D gene is unclear. The sequenced sample was peripheral blood, obtained on day 0 of AZD1222 vaccination. The receptor was isolated from an adult in good health. The CDR3 is CASSLVVNEQFF. The sequenced DNA is TGTGCCAGCAGCTTGGTAGTCAATGAGCAGTTCTTC.